One sample yielded the 14 T cell receptor beta chains listed below, sequenced in a study of blood T cells in healthy people across ages. Primers used in a second PCR of about 6 to 11 cycles were a sample-barcoded 5' primer and a J-beta primer mix. TCRdb used MiXCR to reprocess the 5' RACE reads, holding one entry per CDR3 protein. In the table there are about 640,000 distinct CDR3 sequences, about 54% of which are singletons. Sequencing used blood. Receptor source: a man aged 55-75 years in good health.

The V gene is TRBV10-1, the J gene TRBJ2-1; D uncertain. V gave up 0 bases and J gave up 3 bases, with 15 bases separating them. The CDR3 has 17 amino acids. CDR1 is WNHNN and CDR2 is SYGVQD in the germline V gene (reference sequence). The CDR3 bases are TGCGCCAGCAGTGAGTCGAGGCAGACCACCAACTACAATGAGCAGTTCTTC. Residues: CASSESRQTTNYNEQFF.

This clonotype was counted a few times. This chain uses TRBV5-7 with TRBJ2-5; no firm D call. TRBV5-7 is recorded as an ORF, its role being uncertain. The CDR3 totals 16 residues. The V and J ends lost 0 bases and 1 base respectively, with 13 bases between them. Here the CDR3 reads CASSLASALRQETQYF. The CDR3 DNA follows: TGTGCCAGCAGCTTGGCGTCCGCACTACGCCAAGAGACCCAGTACTTC.

The chain employs TRBV4-2 and TRBJ2-4, with TRBD2 as a possible D gene (7 bases). The better agreement between TRBJ2-5 and the DNA end casts doubt on the J call. CDR1 is LGHNA and CDR2 is YNFKEQ in the germline V gene. This CDR3 has 16 amino acids. The CDR3: CASSQDKAGAEETQYF. In DNA form, the CDR3 reads TGTGCCAGCAGCCAAGATAAGGCGGGGGCAGAAGAGACCCAGTACTTC.

V gene TRBV29-1 combines with J gene TRBJ1-2; tentative D call: TRBD1 (5 bases). The CDR3 consists of 14 residues. CDR1 SQVTM and CDR2 ANQGSEA come from the germline V gene. Trimming took off 0 bases at V and 4 bases at J, with 12 bases between the two ends. The CDR3 sequence: CSVEDQGLVYGYTF. DNA of the CDR3: TGCAGCGTTGAAGATCAGGGTTTGGTCTATGGCTACACCTTC. Full variable domain (missing parts from reference TRBV29-1 and TRBJ1-2): SAVISQKPSRDICQRGTSLTIQCQVDSQVTMMFWYRQQPGQSLTLIATANQGSEATYESGFVIDKFPISRPNLTFSTLTVSNMSPEDSSIYLCSVEDQGLVYGYTFGSGTRLTVV.

In this sample, this clonotype turned up a few times. No conserved phenylalanine or tryptophan is present at the end of the CDR3, so a read error is the likely explanation. The DNA is omitted, as the CDR3 cannot be located on it reliably, and the CDR3 follows TCRdb's listing. The CDR3: CASSFRGAGDMEYS. The chain joins TRBV12-3 or TRBV12-4 to TRBJ2-3; the table calls TRBD1, which could not be checked here. The CDR3 length equals 14 residues, ends included.

The table lists this clonotype with many counts. This rearrangement joins TRBV20-1 to TRBJ1-2; 11 bases align to TRBD1. Germline CDR1 reads DFQATT; CDR2 reads SNEGSKA (reference sequence). V lost 3 bases and J lost 4; bases outside the gene matches: 7. CDR3 length equals 15 residues. The CDR3 coding sequence is TGCAGTGCTAGCGAAACCGGGACAGGGGGCTATGGCTACACCTTC. It yields the protein CSASETGTGGYGYTF.

The rearrangement joins TRBV7-2 to TRBJ1-1; the match to TRBD1 covers 8 bases. Germline V gives CDR1 SGHTA, CDR2 FQGNSA. The CDR3 contains 14 residues. V gave up 3 bases and J gave up 3 bases; unmatched junction bases: 3. In DNA, the CDR3 is TGTGCCAGCAGCTTCCGGGACAGGTACACTGAAGCTTTCTTT. As protein: CASSFRDRYTEAFF.

The J gene is TRBJ2-5, the V gene TRBV9, with a possible D match to TRBD1 (5 bases). V lost 4 bases and J 5 bases, leaving 12 bases between the germline ends. The CDR3 has 13 residues. CDR1 and CDR2 from the germline V gene are SGDLS and YYNGEE. CDR3 residues: CASSQEYRETQYF. The CDR3 coding sequence is TGTGCCAGCAGCCAAGAATACAGGGAGACCCAGTACTTC.

In this sample, this clonotype turned up once. The chain is built from TRBV2 and TRBJ2-7; the D gene is possibly TRBD1 (5 bases). From germline, CDR1 is SNHLY and CDR2 FYNNEI. The V end lost 6 bases, the J end lost 0 bases, and 12 bases lay between the germline ends. The CDR3 consists of 14 residues. The CDR3 loop is CASRMTVASYEQYF. As DNA, the CDR3 is TGTGCCAGCAGAATGACAGTCGCCTCCTACGAGCAGTACTTC.

This clonotype was observed a few times. The chain is built from TRBV4-1 and TRBJ1-2; D unclear. CDR3 length equals 16 residues. CDR1 and CDR2 (germline): MGHRA, YSYEKL. V was shortened by 0 bases and J by 6 bases, with 17 bases between the two germline ends. The CDR3 reads CASSQEVGSFGNGYTF. CDR3 bases: TGCGCCAGCAGCCAAGAAGTGGGGAGCTTCGGGAATGGCTACACCTTC.

This chain connects TRBV11-2 to TRBJ2-1; D not resolved. This CDR3 spans 15 amino acids. Germline CDR1 SGHAT, CDR2 FQNNGV. The V end was cut by 3 bases, the J end by 1 base, with 10 bases between. This CDR3 is CASSFQRSSYNEQFF. In nucleotides, the CDR3 is TGTGCCAGCAGCTTTCAAAGGAGTTCCTACAATGAGCAGTTCTTC.

The chain uses TRBV20-1 and TRBJ2-7; D is ambiguous. The CDR3 has 13 amino acids. CDR1 and CDR2 from the germline V gene are DFQATT and SNEGSKA (reference sequence). The ends were cut back, 5 bases at V and 3 bases at J, with 14 bases in the middle. The CDR3 DNA is TGCAGTGCTGTTAGTGTGGGCCGCTACGAGCAGTACTTC. Protein: CSAVSVGRYEQYF.

This rearrangement joins TRBV20-1 to TRBJ2-1; TRBD1 agrees at 10 bases. CDR1 and CDR2 (germline): DFQATT, SNEGSKA (reference sequence). This CDR3 is built from 15 residues. Trimming cost V 3 bases and J 4 bases; bases outside gene matches: 6. The CDR3 here is CSASFRDRGYNEQFF. The CDR3 DNA sequence: TGCAGTGCTAGCTTCCGGGACAGGGGTTACAATGAGCAGTTCTTC.

The V and J genes are TRBV9 and TRBJ2-7, with 8 bases aligning to TRBD1. The length of the CDR3 is 14 residues. V lost 0 bases, J lost 7 bases, and 6 bases stayed unmatched. Germline loops: CDR1 SGDLS, CDR2 YYNGEE. The CDR3 here is CASSVGGQDNEQYF. Written as DNA, the CDR3 is TGTGCCAGCAGCGTAGGGGGACAGGACAATGAGCAGTACTTC. Drawing the rest from reference TRBV9 and TRBJ2-7, the complete variable domain is DSGVTQTPKHLITATGQRVTLRCSPRSGDLSVYWYQQSLDQGLQFLIQYYNGEERAKGNILERFSAQQFPDLHSELNLSSLELGDSALYFCASSVGGQDNEQYFGPGTRLTVT.